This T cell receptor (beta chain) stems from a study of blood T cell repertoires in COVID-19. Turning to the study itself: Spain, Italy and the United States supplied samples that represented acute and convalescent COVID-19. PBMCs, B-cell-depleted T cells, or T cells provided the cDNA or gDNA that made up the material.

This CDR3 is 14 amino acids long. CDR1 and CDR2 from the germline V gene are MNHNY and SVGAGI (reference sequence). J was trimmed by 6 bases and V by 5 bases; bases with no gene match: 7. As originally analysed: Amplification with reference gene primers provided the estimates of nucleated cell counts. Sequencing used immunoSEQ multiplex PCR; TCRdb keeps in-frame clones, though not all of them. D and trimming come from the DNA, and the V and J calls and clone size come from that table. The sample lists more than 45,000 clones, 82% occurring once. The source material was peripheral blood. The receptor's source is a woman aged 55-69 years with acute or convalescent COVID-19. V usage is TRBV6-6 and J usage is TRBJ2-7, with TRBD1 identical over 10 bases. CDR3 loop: CASSRPGQGTEQYF. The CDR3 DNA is TGTGCCAGCAGTCGGCCGGGACAGGGGACCGAGCAGTACTTC.